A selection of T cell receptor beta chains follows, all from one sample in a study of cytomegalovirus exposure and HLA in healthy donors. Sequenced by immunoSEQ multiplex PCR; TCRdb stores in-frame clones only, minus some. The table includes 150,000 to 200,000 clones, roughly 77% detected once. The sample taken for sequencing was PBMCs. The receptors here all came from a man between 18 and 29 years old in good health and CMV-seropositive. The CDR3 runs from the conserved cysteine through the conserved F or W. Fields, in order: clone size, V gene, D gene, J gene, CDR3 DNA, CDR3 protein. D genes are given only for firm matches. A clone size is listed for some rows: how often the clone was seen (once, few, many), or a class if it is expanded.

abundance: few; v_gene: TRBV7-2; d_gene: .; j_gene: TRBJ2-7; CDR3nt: TGTGCCAGCAGCTTAGCGCAGGGGCACTCCTACGAGCAGTACTTC; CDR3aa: CASSLAQGHSYEQYF
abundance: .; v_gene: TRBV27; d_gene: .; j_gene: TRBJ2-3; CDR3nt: TGTGCCAGCAGTTCTCTAGGTCCAACAGATACGCAGTATTTT; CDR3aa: CASSSLGPTDTQYF
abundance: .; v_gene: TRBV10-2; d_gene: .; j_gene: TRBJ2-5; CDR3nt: TGCGCCAGCAGCCCGATTAGTGAGACCCAGTACTTC; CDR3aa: CASSPISETQYF
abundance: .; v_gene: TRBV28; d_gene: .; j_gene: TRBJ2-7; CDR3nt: TGTGCCAGCAGTTCTACTCCCTACGAGCAGTACTTC; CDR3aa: CASSSTPYEQYF
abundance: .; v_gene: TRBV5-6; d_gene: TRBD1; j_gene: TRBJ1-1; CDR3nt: TGTGCCAGCACCTGGGGCAGGGGGCCAACTGAAGCTTTCTTT; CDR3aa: CASTWGRGPTEAFF
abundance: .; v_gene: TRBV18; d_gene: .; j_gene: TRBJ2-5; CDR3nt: TGTGCCAGCACCACCCAGTACCAAGAGACCCAGTACTTC; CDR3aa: CASTTQYQETQYF
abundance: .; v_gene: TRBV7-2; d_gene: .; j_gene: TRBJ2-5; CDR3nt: TGTGCCAGCAGCTTCCGCGGGAAAGAGACCCAGTACTTC; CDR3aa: CASSFRGKETQYF
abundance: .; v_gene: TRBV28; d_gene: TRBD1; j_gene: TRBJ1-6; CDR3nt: TGTGCCAGCACCGGGGACAGGGAAAATTCACCCCTCCACTTT; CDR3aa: CASTGDRENSPLHF
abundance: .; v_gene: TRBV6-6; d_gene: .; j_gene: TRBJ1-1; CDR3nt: TGTGCCAGCGCTACTGACAGGCTGGCTTTCTTT; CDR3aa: CASATDRLAFF
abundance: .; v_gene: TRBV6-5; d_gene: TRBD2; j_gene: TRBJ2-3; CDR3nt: TGTGCCAGCAGTCTACTAGCGGGGGGCACAGATACGCAGTATTTT; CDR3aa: CASSLLAGGTDTQYF
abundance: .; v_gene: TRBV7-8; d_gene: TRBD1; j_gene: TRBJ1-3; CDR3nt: TGTGCCAGCAGCCCGGGACAGGGGGCATCGGGAGGAAACACCATATATTTT; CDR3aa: CASSPGQGASGGNTIYF
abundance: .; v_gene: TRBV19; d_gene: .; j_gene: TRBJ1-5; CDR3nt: TGTGCCAGTAGTATGGAGAATCAGCCCCAGCATTTT; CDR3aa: CASSMENQPQHF
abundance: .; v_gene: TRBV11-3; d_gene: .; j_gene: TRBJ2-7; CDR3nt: TGTGCCAGCAGCCAAACCCGTGGGGGGACCTACGAGCAGTACTTC; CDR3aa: CASSQTRGGTYEQYF
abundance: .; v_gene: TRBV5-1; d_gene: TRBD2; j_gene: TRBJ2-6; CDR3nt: TGCGCCAGCAGCCCCGGGGGACTAGCGGGAGTTAGGTTAGCTGGGGCCAACGTCCTGACTTTC; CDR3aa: CASSPGGLAGVRLAGANVLTF
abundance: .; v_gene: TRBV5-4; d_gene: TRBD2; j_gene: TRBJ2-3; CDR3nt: TGTGCCAGCAGCCCTGCTAGCGGGAAAACAGATACGCAGTATTTT; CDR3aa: CASSPASGKTDTQYF
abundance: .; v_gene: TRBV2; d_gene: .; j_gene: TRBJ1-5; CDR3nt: TGTGCCAGCACCGGACAAGGGAATCAGCCCCAGCATTTT; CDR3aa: CASTGQGNQPQHF
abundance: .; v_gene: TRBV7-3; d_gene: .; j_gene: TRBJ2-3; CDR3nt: TGTGCCAGCAGCTTAACCCTTGCGGGTCAGTGGTCCGCGGCTGCTAGCACAGATACGCAGTATTTT; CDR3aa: CASSLTLAGQWSAAASTDTQYF
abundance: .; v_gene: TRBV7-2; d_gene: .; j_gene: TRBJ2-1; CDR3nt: TGTGCCAGCAGCCCCAGCGGGTGGAATGAGCAGTTCTTC; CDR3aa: CASSPSGWNEQFF
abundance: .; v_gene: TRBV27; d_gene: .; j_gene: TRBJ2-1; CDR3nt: TGTGCCAGTAGAATGGTAACCGATTACAATGAGCAGTTCTTC; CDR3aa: CASRMVTDYNEQFF
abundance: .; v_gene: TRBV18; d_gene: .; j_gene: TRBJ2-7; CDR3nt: TGTGCCAGCTCACCTCAATCCGGGGGATCCTACGAGCAGTACTTC; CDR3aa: CASSPQSGGSYEQYF
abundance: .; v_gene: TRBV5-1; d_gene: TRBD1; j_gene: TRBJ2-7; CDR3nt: TGCGCCAGCAACCCCCGGGACAGGGTGGGCGAGCAGTACTTC; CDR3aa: CASNPRDRVGEQYF
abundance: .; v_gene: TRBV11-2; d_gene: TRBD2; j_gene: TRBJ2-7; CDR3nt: TGTGCCAGCAGCATCGGGACTAGCGCCACCTACGAGCAGTACTTC; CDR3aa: CASSIGTSATYEQYF
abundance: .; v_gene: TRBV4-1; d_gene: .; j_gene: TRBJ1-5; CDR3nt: TGCGCCAGCAGCCAAACCCCGGGATCAGTGTTACAGCATTTT; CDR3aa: CASSQTPGSVLQHF
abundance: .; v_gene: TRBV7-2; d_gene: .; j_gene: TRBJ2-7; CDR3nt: TGTGCCAGCAGCTCCGTTTCTCGACAGGCTCTCTACTACGAGCAGTACTTC; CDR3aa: CASSSVSRQALYYEQYF
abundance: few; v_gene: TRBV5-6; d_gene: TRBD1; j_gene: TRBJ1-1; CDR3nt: TGTGCCAGCAGCTTTAACAGGGGGCGGGGGGAAGCTTTCTTT; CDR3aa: CASSFNRGRGEAFF
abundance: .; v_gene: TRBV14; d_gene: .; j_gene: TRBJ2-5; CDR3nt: TGTGCCAGCAGCCTTGGATGGAGCTCAGGGGAAGAGACCCAGTACTTC; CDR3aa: CASSLGWSSGEETQYF
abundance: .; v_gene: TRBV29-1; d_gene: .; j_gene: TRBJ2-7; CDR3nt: TGCAGCGTTGGGCCAGGCCACGAGCAGTACTTC; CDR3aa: CSVGPGHEQYF
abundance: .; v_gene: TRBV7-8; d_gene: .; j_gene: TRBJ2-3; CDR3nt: TGTGCCAGCAGCTACGACAGTCACACAGATACGCAGTATTTT; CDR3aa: CASSYDSHTDTQYF